Only a few counts were recorded for the clone carrying this T cell receptor (beta chain). Its target is unknown. The sample originates from a study of response to subunit inactivated influenza vaccine. Study-wide results and caveats: The authors suggested that few new T cells are recruited per seasonal influenza vaccination.

Via MiXCR, TCRdb re-called the RT-PCR reads, giving one row per CDR3 protein. Among over 800,000 distinct CDR3 sequences listed, 20% to 25% were seen once. The CDR3 spans 15 residues. Per germline, CDR1 MGHDK and CDR2 SYGVNS. Trimming cost V 6 bases and J 6 bases, with 18 bases left between them. The clonotype was recovered from a man in his fifties who received an inactivated influenza vaccine. The rearrangement joins TRBV25-1 to TRBJ2-1; TRBD2 might be the D (6 bases). This specimen was PBMCs from blood, taken more than 4 days after vaccination. DNA for the CDR3: TGTGCCAGCAGGGGAACTAGCTTGGGGTCCAATGAGCAGTTCTTC. Its protein is CASRGTSLGSNEQFF.